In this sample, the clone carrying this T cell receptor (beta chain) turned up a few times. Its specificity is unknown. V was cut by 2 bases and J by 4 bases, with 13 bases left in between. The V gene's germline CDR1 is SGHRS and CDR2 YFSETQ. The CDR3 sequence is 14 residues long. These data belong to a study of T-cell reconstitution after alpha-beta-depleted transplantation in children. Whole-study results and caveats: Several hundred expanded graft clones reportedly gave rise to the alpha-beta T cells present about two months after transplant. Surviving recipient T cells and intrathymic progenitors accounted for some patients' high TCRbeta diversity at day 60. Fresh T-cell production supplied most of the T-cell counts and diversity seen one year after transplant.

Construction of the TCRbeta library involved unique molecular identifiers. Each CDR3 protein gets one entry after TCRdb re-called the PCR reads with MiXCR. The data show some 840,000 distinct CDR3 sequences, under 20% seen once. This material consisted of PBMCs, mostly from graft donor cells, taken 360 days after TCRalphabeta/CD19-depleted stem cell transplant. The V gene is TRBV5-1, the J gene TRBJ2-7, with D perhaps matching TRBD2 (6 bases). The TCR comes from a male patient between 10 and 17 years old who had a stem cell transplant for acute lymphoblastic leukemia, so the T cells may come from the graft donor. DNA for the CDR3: TGCGCCAGCAGCTTCGACGGGAGAGGGTACGAGCAGTACTTC. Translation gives CASSFDGRGYEQYF.